Below are 20 T cell receptor beta chains sequenced from a single sample in a study of blood T cell repertoires in COVID-19. Method: immunoSEQ multiplex PCR; TCRdb's copy keeps in-frame clones and lacks some. The data show about 360,000 clones, with roughly 86% seen just once and 2.5% to 3.5% held by the top ten. Sequencing input: peripheral blood. The receptors derive from a human donor in a cohort sampled during active COVID-19.

The CDR3: CASSTAGDTEAFF. In DNA, the CDR3 is TGTGCCAGTAGTACGGCAGGCGACACTGAAGCTTTCTTT. This chain links TRBV19 with TRBJ1-1, with D hard to call. This CDR3 comprises 13 residues. Trimming stripped 4 bases from V and 3 bases from J, with 9 bases between. The germline V gene encodes CDR1 LNHDA and CDR2 SQIVND (reference sequence).

The table lists this clone with a few counts. V usage is TRBV11-3 and J usage is TRBJ1-1; D perhaps matches TRBD1 (5 bases). From germline, CDR1 is SGHNT and CDR2 YENEEA. Trimming left V 6 bases short and J 1 base short, with 9 bases between. This CDR3 region has 13 residues. As DNA, the CDR3 is TGTGCCAGCAGTAGGGGCTCGAACACTGAAGCTTTCTTT. Translation gives CASSRGSNTEAFF.

This clone was recorded a few times. A junction boundary mismatches the germline segment, possibly from a read error. The chain is built from TRBV2 and TRBJ2-7, with TRBD1 matching over 9 bases. Germline V lookup: CDR1 SNHLY, CDR2 FYNNEI. The CDR3 loop spans 14 amino acids. CDR3 amino acids: CASSPGQGSFEQYF. The CDR3, as DNA: TGTGCCAGCAGCCCGGGACAGGGTTCCTTCGAGCAGTACTTC.

Points on this clone: A read error may account for a junction end that differs from germline. The chain has TRBV5-1 and TRBJ2-7; 16 nucleotides line up with TRBD2. This CDR3 has 17 amino acids. Per germline, CDR1 SGHRS and CDR2 YFSETQ. The CDR3 sequence: CASSNRQGQSGTSGRAF. For the CDR3, the DNA is TGCGCCAGCAGCAACCGACAGGGTCAATCCGGGACTAGCGGGAGGGCCTTC.

This clone was counted only a few times. V and J are TRBV27 and TRBJ2-1, with TRBD1 as a possible D gene (6 bases). CDR1 and CDR2 (germline): MNHEY, SMNVEV (reference sequence). The germline V and J ends were trimmed by 6 bases and 6 bases, with 33 bases remaining between them. CDR3 size: 20 residues. The CDR3 nucleotides read TGTGCCAGCAGCCTCGGAGCCACAGACAGGCTTCCCCCTAAAGGCAATGAGCAGTTCTTC. Translating it yields CASSLGATDRLPPKGNEQFF.

The chain links TRBV15 to TRBJ1-1, with 7 nucleotides matching TRBD1. The trim removed 0 bases at V and 2 bases at J, leaving 9 bases unmatched. In germline, CDR1 is LNHNV, CDR2 YYDKDF (reference sequence). The CDR3 contains 17 residues. CDR3 DNA: TGTGCCACCAGCAGAGATCCTTTAGGGACAGCAAACACTGAAGCTTTCTTT. Amino acid sequence: CATSRDPLGTANTEAFF. The full variable domain, its missing parts supplied by reference TRBV15 and TRBJ1-1, is DAMVIQNPRYQVTQFGKPVTLSCSQTLNHNVMYWYQQKSSQAPKLLFHYYDKDFNNEADTPDNFQSRRPNTSFCFLDIRSPGLGDTAMYLCATSRDPLGTANTEAFFGQGTRLTVV.

The rearrangement links TRBV12-3 or TRBV12-4 to TRBJ1-5, with 9 bases matching TRBD1. The CDR3 has 13 residues. Trimming took 6 bases from V and 5 from J; bases not matched to a gene: 2. CDR3 DNA sequence: TGTGCCAGCAGGGGACAGGGACATCAGCCCCAGCATTTT. It codes for CASRGQGHQPQHF.

In DNA form, the CDR3 reads TGTGCCAGCAGCGAGCCTAGCGGACGGGAAAATACGCAGTATTTT. Residues: CASSEPSGRENTQYF. The chain combines TRBV9 with TRBJ2-3; 7 positions agree with TRBD2. Looked up from germline, CDR1 is SGDLS and CDR2 is YYNGEE. The CDR3 is made up of 15 amino acids. V trimming: 3 bases; J trimming: 7 bases; junction bases outside the gene matches: 11. Full variable domain (remainder filled in from reference TRBV9 and TRBJ2-3): DSGVTQTPKHLITATGQRVTLRCSPRSGDLSVYWYQQSLDQGLQFLIQYYNGEERAKGNILERFSAQQFPDLHSELNLSSLELGDSALYFCASSEPSGRENTQYFGPGTRLTVL.

The chain links TRBV7-9 to TRBJ2-3; D not certain. Per the germline V gene, CDR1 is SEHNR and CDR2 is FQNEAQ (reference sequence). Trimming took off 8 bases at V and 6 bases at J, with 15 bases between the two ends. The CDR3 length is 13 residues. In DNA, the CDR3 is TGTGCCAGCTGTACGGGTCTTGCGGATACGCAGTATTTT. This gives the protein CASCTGLADTQYF.

This chain links TRBV5-4 with TRBJ1-6; maybe TRBD1 (6 bases). Germline V gene data show CDR1 as SGHNT and CDR2 as YYREEE (reference sequence). This CDR3 region has 15 residues. V lost 6 bases and J lost 5, with 15 bases in between. CDR3 sequence: CASKRGGGDNSPLHF. CDR3 nucleotide sequence: TGTGCCAGCAAAAGGGGGGGTGGTGATAATTCACCCCTCCACTTT.

The chain carries TRBV4-2 and TRBJ2-3, with D perhaps TRBD1 (6 bases). V was trimmed by 6 bases and J by 0 bases, leaving 16 bases between them. This CDR3 has 16 amino acids. CDR1 is LGHNA, CDR2 YNFKEQ, per germline. The CDR3 sequence is CASRLEVGASTDTQYF. Written as DNA, the CDR3 is TGTGCCAGCAGACTCGAAGTGGGGGCGAGCACAGATACGCAGTATTTT.

The chain joins TRBV6-1 to TRBJ2-2, with 9 bases identical to TRBD2. In germline, CDR1 is MNHNS, CDR2 SASEGT. Unmatched junction bases numbered 10, after V lost 3 bases and J lost 5 bases. This CDR3 spans 17 amino acids. The CDR3: CASSDPPGGGGTGELFF. The CDR3 DNA follows: TGTGCCAGCAGTGACCCCCCCGGCGGGGGGGGAACCGGGGAGCTGTTTTTT.

The CDR3 DNA follows: TGTGCCAGTAAGGCCGGGTCCTCGGACACCGGGGAGCTGTTTTTT. This gives the protein CASKAGSSDTGELFF. V and J are TRBV6-5 and TRBJ2-2; unclear D gene. The CDR3 spans 15 residues. Germline CDR1 and CDR2: MNHEY and SVGAGI. V was cut by 9 bases and J by 3 bases, with 17 bases left in between.

The chain recombines TRBV25-1 with TRBJ1-2; D is unclear. The CDR3 loop spans 14 amino acids. Trimming stripped 4 bases from V and 3 bases from J, with 12 bases between. The V gene's germline CDR1 is MGHDK and CDR2 SYGVNS. CDR3 sequence reads: CASSVAGVDYGYTF. CDR3 sequence (DNA): TGTGCCAGCAGTGTAGCGGGCGTTGACTATGGCTACACCTTC.

The V and J genes are TRBV5-1 and TRBJ1-2; weak D call: TRBD1 (5 bases). Germline CDR1 and CDR2: SGHRS and YFSETQ. V lost 0 bases and J lost 6, with 12 bases in between. CDR3 length: 14 residues. The chain's CDR3 is CASSLEQGRDGYTF. The CDR3 nucleotides read TGCGCCAGCAGCTTGGAGCAGGGTCGGGATGGCTACACCTTC.

The chain couples TRBV27 to TRBJ2-2; TRBD1 agrees at 11 bases. This CDR3 spans 15 amino acids. The germline V gene encodes CDR1 MNHEY and CDR2 SMNVEV (reference sequence). The junction had 1 base not matched to a gene; V was cut back by 3 bases and J by 4 bases. Here the CDR3 reads CASSLGTGGTGELFF. The CDR3 DNA reads TGTGCCAGCAGTTTGGGGACAGGGGGCACCGGGGAGCTGTTTTTT.

The chain recombines TRBV9 with TRBJ2-2; 7 bases are shared with TRBD2. The CDR3 loop spans 16 amino acids. Germline CDR1 and CDR2: SGDLS and YYNGEE. The V segment lost 1 base and the J segment 2 bases; nucleotides outside the gene matches: 5. Here the CDR3 DNA reads TGTGCCAGCAGCGTAAGGGGACTAACCAACACCGGGGAGCTGTTTTTT. Translating gives CASSVRGLTNTGELFF.

The CDR3 nucleotides are TGTGCCATCAGTGAGTCAAGAGCCGGGACAGGGGGCAAAGGAAATGGCTACACCTTC. As protein: CAISESRAGTGGKGNGYTF. The chain combines TRBV10-3 with TRBJ1-2; 12 positions agree with TRBD1. In germline, CDR1 is ENHRY, CDR2 SYGVKD. The CDR3 runs to 19 residues. V lost 0 bases to trimming and J lost 6 bases; unmatched junction nucleotides: 14.

This clone appeared a single time. The rearrangement uses TRBV9 and TRBJ1-4, with TRBD1 matching over 8 bases. Germline V CDR1 and CDR2: SGDLS, YYNGEE. After removal of 4 bases from V and 8 bases from J, the junction contained 7 bases not matched to a gene. The CDR3 is made up of 14 amino acids. The chain's CDR3 is CASSPTGVGEKLFF. CDR3 DNA sequence: TGTGCCAGCAGCCCGACAGGGGTAGGCGAAAAACTGTTTTTT.

This chain uses TRBV5-8 with TRBJ1-1; no clear D gene. With 2 bases removed from V and 1 base from J, the gap between germline ends came to 6 bases. The CDR3 is made up of 13 amino acids. The germline V gene has CDR1 SGHTS and CDR2 YDEGEE. The CDR3 DNA reads as TGTGCCAGCAGCTTTAGTAAGAACACTGAAGCTTTCTTT. Translated, it gives CASSFSKNTEAFF.